Detailed here is one T cell receptor beta chain. This sample is part of a study of blood T cell repertoires in COVID-19. At the level of the study: Researchers got acute and convalescent COVID-19 samples from the United States, Italy and Spain. From T cells, B-cell-depleted T cells, or PBMCs came the material, which was cDNA or gDNA.

The table came from immunoSEQ multiplex PCR; TCRdb's copy has only in-frame clones and leaves some out. The sample has approximately 7,600 clones, over 80% seen once; the top ten hold around 9%. Looked up from germline, CDR1 is MRHNA and CDR2 is SNTAGT. Trimming stripped 3 bases from V and 5 bases from J, with 16 bases between. The CDR3 sequence is 16 residues long. The chain has TRBV6-4 and TRBJ1-4, with a tentative D call TRBD1 (5 bases). Sequenced: peripheral blood. The TCR was taken from a human donor in a cohort sampled during active COVID-19. Written as DNA, the CDR3 is TGTGCCAGCAGTGAGGGCAGGGCGCTTCCAAATGAAAAACTGTTTTTT. Translation gives CASSEGRALPNEKLFF.